These T cell receptor beta chains were read from a single sample in a study of blood T cell repertoires in COVID-19. TCRdb's table, derived via immunoSEQ multiplex PCR, lists solely in-frame clones and lacks some. The data show some 130,000 clones, with more than 75% seen just once and about 10% held by the top ten. The sequenced material came from peripheral blood. The receptor source for this set is a man aged 55 to 70 who had recovered from COVID-19. Both conserved end residues are part of each CDR3. D genes are given only for firm matches. Not every row has a clone size; where given, it reads once, few, many or a size class.

j_call	v_call	clone_size	d_call	cdr3_nt	cdr3_aa
TRBJ2-2	TRBV5-5	few	TRBD2	TGTGCCAGCAGCCCGGGGCGGGGGGCCCGGTTCAGGACCGGGGAGCTGTTTTTT	CASSPGRGARFRTGELFF
TRBJ2-3	TRBV7-9	few	-	TGTGCCAGCAGCTCGGAAAGGGGGGATACGCAGTATTTT	CASSSERGDTQYF
TRBJ2-7	TRBV10-3	-	-	TGTGCCACGACCAGAGTAAGCGGTGGCTACGAGCAGTACTTC	CATTRVSGGYEQYF
TRBJ2-7	TRBV29-1	-	-	TGCAGCGTTCCAGGACTATACTCCTACGAGCAGTACTTC	CSVPGLYSYEQYF
TRBJ1-6	TRBV7-2	-	-	TGTGCCAGCAGGTCCGGGTTTCAGGGGAATTCACCCCTCCACTTT	CASRSGFQGNSPLHF
TRBJ2-3	TRBV24-1	-	-	TGTGCCACCAGTGACGCTAGCCCAGATACGCAGTATTTT	CATSDASPDTQYF
TRBJ2-7	TRBV6-5	once	TRBD2	TGTGCCAGCAGTTACCCTGGTCTAGCGGGAGCCTACGAGCAGTACTTC	CASSYPGLAGAYEQYF
TRBJ2-7	TRBV9	-	-	TGTGCCAGCAGCGTAGGAGACGGGGACTACGAGCAGTACTTC	CASSVGDGDYEQYF
TRBJ1-2	TRBV9	-	-	TGTGCCAGCAGCACGGACTATGGCTACACCTTC	CASSTDYGYTF
TRBJ1-3	TRBV18	once	TRBD1	TGTGCCAGCTCACCTCAATACAGGGGCGGAAACACCATATATTTT	CASSPQYRGGNTIYF
TRBJ2-1	TRBV5-4	-	TRBD1	TGTGCCAGCAGCCCCGGGGGGGGACAGGGGTATAATGAGCAGTTCTTC	CASSPGGGQGYNEQFF
TRBJ2-7	TRBV14	-	TRBD2	TGTGCCAGCAGCCCCCGACTAGCCGACGAGCAGTACTTC	CASSPRLADEQYF
TRBJ1-5	TRBV19	-	-	TGTGCCAGTAGCCCCGACAGCGACCTTTTGTCCCAGCATTTT	CASSPDSDLLSQHF
TRBJ2-1	TRBV4-1	once	-	TGCGCCAGCAGCCAAGGGAGGGCGTTCTCTTCTAACTACAATGAGCAGTTCTTC	CASSQGRAFSSNYNEQFF
TRBJ2-2	TRBV9	-	-	TGTGCCAGCAGCGTAGGTCCAGGGACTTCCACCGGGGAGCTGTTTTTT	CASSVGPGTSTGELFF
TRBJ1-1	TRBV5-4	-	-	TGTGCCAGCAGCTCCTCAGGCCCTCTCATGAACACTGAAGCTTTCTTT	CASSSSGPLMNTEAFF
TRBJ2-3	TRBV24-1	-	-	TGTGCCACCAACGGAGGTGGGGCAGATACGCAGTATTTT	CATNGGGADTQYF
TRBJ2-1	TRBV20-1	-	TRBD2	TGCAGTGCTAGTACTAGCGGGAATTTAAATGAGCAGTTCTTC	CSASTSGNLNEQFF
TRBJ1-5	TRBV4-1	-	TRBD1	TGCGCCAGCAGCCTTCACCCCGACAGGGTAAATCAGCCCCAGCATTTT	CASSLHPDRVNQPQHF
TRBJ2-2	TRBV2	once	-	TGTGCCAGCAGTGTGAGCAGGTCGAACACCGGGGAGCTGTTTTTT	CASSVSRSNTGELFF
TRBJ1-1	TRBV3-1/TRBV3-2	-	-	TGTGCCAGCGGTCGAGTGGCTGAAGCTTTCTTT	CASGRVAEAFF
TRBJ2-7	TRBV5-5	-	-	TGTGCCAGCAGCTTGGGGGGGGATACCTCCTACGAGCAGTACTTC	CASSLGGDTSYEQYF
TRBJ1-5	TRBV7-2	-	TRBD1	TGTGCCAGCAGCTTCGACAGGGGCTTCAATCAGCCCCAGCATTTT	CASSFDRGFNQPQHF
TRBJ2-3	TRBV19	-	-	TGTGCCAGTAGTATGGCCAGGGCGCAGTATTTT	CASSMARAQYF
TRBJ2-1	TRBV5-4	-	TRBD2	TGTGCCAGCAGCCTAGGACTAGGTGAGCAGTTCTTC	CASSLGLGEQFF
TRBJ1-5	TRBV12-3/TRBV12-4	-	-	TGTGCCAGCAGTGGTGCGGGGGGACAGCCCCAGCATTTT	CASSGAGGQPQHF
TRBJ1-3	TRBV5-1	-	-	TGCGCCAGCAGCTTCACAGGGACCTCTGGAAACACCATATATTTT	CASSFTGTSGNTIYF
TRBJ2-1	TRBV11-2	-	TRBD2	TGTGCCAGCAGCGCCCCCCGGACTAGCGGGAGGAATGAGCAGTTCTTC	CASSAPRTSGRNEQFF
TRBJ1-5	TRBV19	-	-	TGTGCCAGTAGCCGCGACAGTTATAGCAATCAGCCCCAGCATTTT	CASSRDSYSNQPQHF
TRBJ1-6	TRBV10-3	-	TRBD1	TGTGCCACCGGGACAGGGGATGAGTCACCCCTCCACTTT	CATGTGDESPLHF
TRBJ2-7	TRBV14	-	TRBD2	TGTGCCAGCGCGGGGGTTGGCGAGCAGTACTTC	CASAGVGEQYF
TRBJ1-2	TRBV6-5	-	TRBD1	TGTGCCAGCAAACTCACAGGGGACTATGGCTACACCTTC	CASKLTGDYGYTF
TRBJ2-3	TRBV7-2	-	TRBD2	TGTGCCAGCAGCGGAGGGACTAGCGGGGGCACAGATACGCAGTATTTT	CASSGGTSGGTDTQYF
TRBJ2-3	TRBV10-2	-	TRBD2	TGCGCCAGCAGCCTAGCGGGGCGCACAGATACGCAGTATTTT	CASSLAGRTDTQYF
TRBJ1-5	TRBV19	-	-	TGTGCCAGTAGTATTCAGCGGGAGCCCCAGCATTTT	CASSIQREPQHF
TRBJ2-2	TRBV5-1	-	TRBD2	TGCGCCAGCAGCGTGGGACTAGCGGGAGGGCCCGGGGAGCTGTTTTTT	CASSVGLAGGPGELFF
TRBJ1-2	TRBV5-1	-	TRBD1	TGCGCCAGCAGCTTCGACAGGGGCATTGGTGGCTACACCTTC	CASSFDRGIGGYTF
TRBJ2-2	TRBV7-3	-	-	TGTGCCAGCAGCCTAGGACATGCGAACACCGGGGAGCTGTTTTTT	CASSLGHANTGELFF
TRBJ1-1	TRBV4-1	few	-	TGCGCCAGCACCCATGGTCGGCAGGAAACCAATGAAGCTTTCTTT	CASTHGRQETNEAFF
TRBJ2-7	TRBV21-1	-	-	TGTGCCAGCAGCAAAGTACATTGGTCGGGACTTCCAGTCTGCGAGCAGTACTTC	CASSKVHWSGLPVCEQYF
TRBJ2-3	TRBV18	-	-	TGTGCCAGCTCACTTGGAGATGGGGATACGCAGTATTTT	CASSLGDGDTQYF
TRBJ2-2	TRBV4-2	-	-	TGTGCCAGCAGCCAAAGCCTTCAAAACACCGGGGAGCTGTTTTTT	CASSQSLQNTGELFF
TRBJ2-1	TRBV5-1	-	-	TGCGCCAGCAGCGAAGAGAGGGTGGACTACAATGAGCAGTTCTTC	CASSEERVDYNEQFF
TRBJ1-2	TRBV5-5	-	TRBD1	TGTGCCAGCAGCATAGCACAGGGGGGGCTCTATGGCTACACCTTC	CASSIAQGGLYGYTF
TRBJ2-7	TRBV18	once	TRBD1	TGTGCCAGCTCACCGAGCCAGGGGGTCACCTACGAGCAGTACTTC	CASSPSQGVTYEQYF
TRBJ1-2	TRBV5-4	-	TRBD1	TGTGCCAGCAGCCAGGGGACAGGGGGCGTTAGTATCTATGGCTACACCTTC	CASSQGTGGVSIYGYTF
TRBJ2-7	TRBV12-3/TRBV12-4	-	TRBD1	TGTGCCAGCAGCCGGGACAGTTACGAGCAGTACTTC	CASSRDSYEQYF
TRBJ2-1	TRBV6-6	many	-	TGTGCCAGCATCGGAGACAGGACCTACAATGAGCAGTTCTTC	CASIGDRTYNEQFF
TRBJ2-1	TRBV6-2/TRBV6-3	-	-	TGTGCCAGCAGCAGATTAGGACAGGAGGGAAATGAGCAGTTCTTC	CASSRLGQEGNEQFF
TRBJ2-7	TRBV5-1	-	-	TGCGCCAGCAGCTTCAATGAGGTCTCCTACGAGCAGTACTTC	CASSFNEVSYEQYF
TRBJ2-2	TRBV19	few	-	TGTGCCAGTAGTATCTTCAGGGGCACCGGGGAGCTGTTTTTT	CASSIFRGTGELFF
TRBJ2-3	TRBV7-3	-	TRBD1	TGTGCCAGCAGCTTAAGAGTAGGGGGCGTTGATACGCAGTATTTT	CASSLRVGGVDTQYF
TRBJ1-2	TRBV3-1/TRBV3-2	few	-	TGTGCCAGCAGCCAGAGAGGGTTCTATGGCTACACCTTC	CASSQRGFYGYTF